This record concerns one T cell receptor (beta chain) sequence. Under the authors' procedure: Amplification of reference gene primers provided the estimated nucleated cell counts. Libraries were prepared by immunoSEQ multiplex PCR; TCRdb keeps only in-frame clonotypes and omits some of them. V, J and clone size derive from that table, while D and trimming were established from the DNA sequence. The data show a few hundred thousand clones, approximately 83% seen once. Clinical history reported by participants formed the basis on which cohorts were assigned. The entry originates in a study of blood T cell repertoires in COVID-19. The CDR3 is 16 amino acids. Per germline, CDR1 LNHNV and CDR2 YYDKDF (reference sequence). The ends were cut back, 1 base at V and 2 bases at J, with 12 bases in the middle.

The clonotype originates from a woman aged 55-69 years who had recovered from COVID-19. The chain uses TRBV15 and TRBJ1-5; D gene uncertain. The specimen was PBMCs or T cells enriched from blood (not recorded which). The CDR3 loop reads CATSRVGGFGNQPQHF. The DNA of the CDR3 is TGTGCCACCAGCAGAGTTGGAGGGTTTGGCAATCAGCCCCAGCATTTT.